The sequence of this TCR beta chain was determined in a study of T cells in Graves' hyperthyroidism and ophthalmopathy. This CDR3 spans 19 amino acids. Germline V lookup: CDR1 MNHEY, CDR2 SVGAGI. Trimming pared 2 bases from V and 0 bases from J, leaving 19 bases between. As regards this clonotype: This CDR3 fails to terminate in the conserved phenylalanine or tryptophan, so it likely reflects a read error.

Uncontrolled infection, other autoimmune disease, pregnancy or lactation barred patients from enrollment. It was 10 ml of fresh peripheral blood that supplied the PBMCs. What was amplified from RNA transcripts were TCR beta CDR3 regions. First-round RT-PCR of the TCR CDR3 relied on the HTBI primer set. TCRdb itself ran the multiplex PCR reads through MiXCR, one entry per CDR3 protein. The data show more than 300,000 distinct CDR3 sequences, with around 14% seen just once and 9.2% held by the top ten. This chain connects TRBV6-5 to TRBJ1-4, with D maybe TRBD1 (6 bases). The sequenced sample was blood. The clonotype originates from a woman aged 18-30 years with Graves' hyperthyroidism. CDR3 region: CASSYVLDRLLPTNEKLFL. The CDR3 DNA reads as TGTGCCAGCAGTTACGTTCTGGACAGACTTCTTCCAACTAATGAAAAACTGTTTCTT.